The 10 T cell receptor beta chains below were found in one sample sequenced in a study of blood T cell repertoires in COVID-19. Using immunoSEQ multiplex PCR, the repertoire was profiled, and TCRdb retains in-frame clones only, with some absent. The table includes about 210,000 clones, around 85% detected once. Specimen: peripheral blood. Receptors were obtained from a woman in her 70s with acute or convalescent COVID-19.

This chain connects TRBV19 to TRBJ1-2; perhaps TRBD1 as D (5 bases). The V and J ends lost 1 base and 2 bases respectively, with 8 bases between them. The CDR3 length is 14 residues. Germline assignment: CDR1 LNHDA and CDR2 SQIVND (reference sequence). The CDR3 here is CASSIGGGNYGYTF. The CDR3 nucleotides are TGTGCCAGTAGTATAGGGGGCGGAAACTATGGCTACACCTTC.

The chain's CDR3 is CASSGGLASTDTQYF. CDR3 DNA: TGCGCCAGCAGCGGCGGACTAGCGAGCACAGATACGCAGTATTTT. The V gene is TRBV5-1, the J gene TRBJ2-3; 9 bases fit TRBD2. The J segment lost 0 bases and the V segment lost 4 bases, leaving 3 bases of the junction unmatched. CDR1 SGHRS and CDR2 YFSETQ come from the germline V gene. This CDR3 has 15 amino acids.

The J gene is TRBJ1-3, the V gene TRBV7-2; no reliable D call. Germline-derived CDR1 and CDR2 are SGHTA and FQGNSA. Between the trimmed V and J ends, which lost 1 base and 5 bases, there was a span of 3 bases. The CDR3 is 12 residues long. Written as DNA, the CDR3 is TGTGCCAGCAGCTTAGAGCGAAACACCATATATTTT. This sequence encodes CASSLERNTIYF. Drawing the rest from reference TRBV7-2 and TRBJ1-3, the complete variable domain is GAGVSQSPSNKVTEKGKDVELRCDPISGHTALYWYRQSLGQGLEFLIYFQGNSAPDKSGLPSDRFSAERTGGSVSTLTIQRTQQEDSAVYLCASSLERNTIYFGEGSWLTVV.

V is TRBV6-1 and J is TRBJ1-2; D gene unclear. V lost 0 bases to trimming and J lost 3 bases, with 11 bases between them. The CDR3 length is 15 residues. Germline values: CDR1 MNHNS, CDR2 SASEGT. Here the CDR3 DNA reads TGTGCCAGCAGTGAAGCCATGCAGTTCGACTATGGCTACACCTTC. It translates to CASSEAMQFDYGYTF.

J is TRBJ2-7 and V is TRBV11-2; D possibly corresponds to TRBD1 (6 bases). V lost 5 bases and J lost 2, with 16 bases in between. CDR1 and CDR2 (germline): SGHAT, FQNNGV. The CDR3 covers 15 residues. CDR3 nucleotide sequence: TGTGCCAGCAGCACCCCAGGGGCAGCTCCCTACGAGCAGTACTTC. As protein: CASSTPGAAPYEQYF.

J is TRBJ1-1 and V is TRBV3-1 (or the pseudogene TRBV3-2); D possibly corresponds to TRBD1 (5 bases). The CDR3 is made up of 16 amino acids. Trimming took 1 base from V and 1 from J, leaving 13 bases between them. Germline values: CDR1 LGHDT, CDR2 YNNKEL (reference sequence). DNA of the CDR3: TGTGCCAGCAGCCAAGGGCCAGGGCGATGGAACACTGAAGCTTTCTTT. It is translated as CASSQGPGRWNTEAFF.

The chain recombines TRBV6-6 with TRBJ1-5; D might be TRBD1 (5 bases). Germline V CDR1 and CDR2: MNHNY, SVGAGI (reference sequence). The CDR3 runs 13 residues. Trimming shortened V by 7 bases and J by 5 bases, and 12 bases separated the two germline ends. The CDR3 nucleotides are TGTGCCAGCAAAGGGGCAGACTATCAGCCCCAGCATTTT. Translation gives CASKGADYQPQHF.

V usage is TRBV13 and J usage is TRBJ2-3; possibly TRBD2 for D (6 bases). Germline V gene data show CDR1 as PRHDT and CDR2 as FYEKMQ (reference sequence). The ends were cut back, 5 bases at V and 4 bases at J, with 22 bases in the middle. This CDR3 is 17 amino acids long. The chain's CDR3 is CASSPPTRENDADTQYF. DNA of the CDR3: TGTGCCAGCAGCCCACCGACTCGGGAGAATGACGCAGATACGCAGTATTTT.

The V call is TRBV7-2, the J call TRBJ2-7, with TRBD2 matching over 10 bases. The CDR3 has 16 residues. V gave up 5 bases and J gave up 3 bases; unmatched junction bases: 10. The germline gives CDR1 SGHTA, CDR2 FQGNSA. CDR3 in DNA: TGTGCCAGCAGCCCCATGGCTAGCGGGAGTCTCTACGAGCAGTACTTC. Protein product: CASSPMASGSLYEQYF.

V usage is TRBV6-5 and J usage is TRBJ2-7; D is undetermined. Trimming stripped 5 bases from V and 3 bases from J, with 8 bases between. The germline CDR1 and CDR2 sequences are MNHEY and SVGAGI. The CDR3 extends over 12 amino acids. Here the CDR3 DNA reads TGTGCCAGCAGTACCCTAGGCTACGAGCAGTACTTC. Protein sequence: CASSTLGYEQYF.